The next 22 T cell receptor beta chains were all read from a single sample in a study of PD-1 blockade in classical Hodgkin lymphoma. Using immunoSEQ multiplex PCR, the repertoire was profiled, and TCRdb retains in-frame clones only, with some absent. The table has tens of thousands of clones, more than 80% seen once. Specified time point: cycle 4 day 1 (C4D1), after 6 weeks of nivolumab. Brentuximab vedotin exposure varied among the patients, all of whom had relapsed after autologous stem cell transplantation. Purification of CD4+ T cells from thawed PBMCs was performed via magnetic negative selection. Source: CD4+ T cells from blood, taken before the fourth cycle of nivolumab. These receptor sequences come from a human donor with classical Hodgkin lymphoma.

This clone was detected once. CDR3 loop: CASSLGQYTGELFF. In DNA form, the CDR3 reads TGTGCCAGCAGCCTGGGACAGTACACCGGGGAGCTGTTTTTT. The chain uses TRBV11-3 and TRBJ2-2, with TRBD1 matching over 7 bases. J gave up 3 bases and V 5 bases, and 3 bases lay outside the gene matches. Germline-derived CDR1 and CDR2 are SGHNT and YENEEA. The CDR3 extends over 14 amino acids.

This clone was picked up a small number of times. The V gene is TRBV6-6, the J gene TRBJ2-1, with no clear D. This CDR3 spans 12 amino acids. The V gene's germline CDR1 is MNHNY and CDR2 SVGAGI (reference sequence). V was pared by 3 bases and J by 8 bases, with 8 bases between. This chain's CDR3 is CASSYGSDEQFF. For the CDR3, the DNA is TGTGCCAGCAGTTATGGAAGTGATGAGCAGTTCTTC.

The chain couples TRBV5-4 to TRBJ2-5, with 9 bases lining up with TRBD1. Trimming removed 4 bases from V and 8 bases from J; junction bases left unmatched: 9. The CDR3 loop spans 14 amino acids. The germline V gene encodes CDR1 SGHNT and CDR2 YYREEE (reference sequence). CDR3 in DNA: TGTGCCAGCAGCCCGCGCAGACAGGGGGTAACCCAGTACTTC. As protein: CASSPRRQGVTQYF.

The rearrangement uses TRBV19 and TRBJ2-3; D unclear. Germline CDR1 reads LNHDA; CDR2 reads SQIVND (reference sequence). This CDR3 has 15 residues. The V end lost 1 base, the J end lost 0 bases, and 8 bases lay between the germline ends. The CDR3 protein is CASSIAGVSTDTQYF. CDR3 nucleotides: TGTGCCAGTAGTATAGCGGGTGTTAGCACAGATACGCAGTATTTT.

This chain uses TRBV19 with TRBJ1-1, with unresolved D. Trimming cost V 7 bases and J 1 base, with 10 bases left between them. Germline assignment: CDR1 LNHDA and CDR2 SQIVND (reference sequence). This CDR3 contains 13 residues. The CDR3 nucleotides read TGTGCCAGTACGCCAGATGAGAACACTGAAGCTTTCTTT. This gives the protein CASTPDENTEAFF. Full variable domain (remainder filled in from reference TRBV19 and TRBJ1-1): DGGITQSPKYLFRKEGQNVTLSCEQNLNHDAMYWYRQDPGQGLRLIYYSQIVNDFQKGDIAEGYSVSREKKESFPLTVTSAQKNPTAFYLCASTPDENTEAFFGQGTRLTVV.

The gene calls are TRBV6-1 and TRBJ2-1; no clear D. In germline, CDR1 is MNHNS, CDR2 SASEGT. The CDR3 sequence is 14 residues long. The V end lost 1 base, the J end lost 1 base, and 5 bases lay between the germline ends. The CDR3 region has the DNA TGTGCCAGCAGTGAAGGGCCTTCCTACAATGAGCAGTTCTTC. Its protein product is CASSEGPSYNEQFF.

CDR3 loop: CASSRKAVNTEAFF. In DNA form, the CDR3 reads TGTGCCAGCAGCCGGAAGGCGGTGAACACTGAAGCTTTCTTT. This chain joins TRBV5-6 and TRBJ1-1; D unclear. Germline-derived CDR1 and CDR2 are SGHDT and YYEEEE. This CDR3 region has 14 residues. Trimming left V 4 bases short and J 0 bases short, with 10 bases between.

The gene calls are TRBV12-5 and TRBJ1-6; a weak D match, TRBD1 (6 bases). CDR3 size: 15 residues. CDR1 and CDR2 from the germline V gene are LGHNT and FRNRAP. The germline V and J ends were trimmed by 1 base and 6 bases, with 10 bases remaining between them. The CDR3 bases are TGTGCTAGTGGTTTGGCCGGGACACGTAATTCACCCCTCCACTTT. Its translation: CASGLAGTRNSPLHF.

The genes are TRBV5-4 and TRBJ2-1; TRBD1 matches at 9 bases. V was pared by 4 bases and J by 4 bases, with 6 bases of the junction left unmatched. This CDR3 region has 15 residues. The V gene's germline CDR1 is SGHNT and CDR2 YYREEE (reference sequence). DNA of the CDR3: TGTGCCAGCAGCCCGGGACAGGGTTATTACAATGAGCAGTTCTTC. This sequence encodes CASSPGQGYYNEQFF.

CDR3 in amino acids: CASSLSGTSGPQETQYF. The CDR3 region has the DNA TGCGCCAGCAGCTTGTCTGGGACTAGCGGTCCACAAGAGACCCAGTACTTC. The chain uses TRBV5-1 and TRBJ2-5; 11 nucleotides align to TRBD2. With V trimmed by 1 base and J by 2 bases, 7 bases remained unmatched. The V gene's germline CDR1 is SGHRS and CDR2 YFSETQ. CDR3 length: 17 residues.

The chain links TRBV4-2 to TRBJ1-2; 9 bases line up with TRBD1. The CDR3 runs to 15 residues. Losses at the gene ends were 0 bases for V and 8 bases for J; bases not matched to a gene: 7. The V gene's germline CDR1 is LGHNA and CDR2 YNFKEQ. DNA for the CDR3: TGTGCCAGCAGCCAAGACCGGGACAGGGCGGACGGCTACACCTTC. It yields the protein CASSQDRDRADGYTF.

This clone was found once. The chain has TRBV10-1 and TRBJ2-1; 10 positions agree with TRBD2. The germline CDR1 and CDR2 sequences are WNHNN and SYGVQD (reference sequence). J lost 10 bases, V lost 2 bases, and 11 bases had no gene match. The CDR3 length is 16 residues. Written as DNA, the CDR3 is TGCGCCAGCAGTGAGCAGGGGACTAGCGAATGGGGCGAGCAGTTCTTC. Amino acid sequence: CASSEQGTSEWGEQFF.

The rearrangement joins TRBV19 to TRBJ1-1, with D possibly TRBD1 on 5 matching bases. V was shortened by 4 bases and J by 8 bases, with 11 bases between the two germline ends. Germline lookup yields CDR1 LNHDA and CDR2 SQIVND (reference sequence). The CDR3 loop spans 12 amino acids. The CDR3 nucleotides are TGTGCCAGTAGTACGGGGGTCGGAGAAGCTTTCTTT. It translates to CASSTGVGEAFF.

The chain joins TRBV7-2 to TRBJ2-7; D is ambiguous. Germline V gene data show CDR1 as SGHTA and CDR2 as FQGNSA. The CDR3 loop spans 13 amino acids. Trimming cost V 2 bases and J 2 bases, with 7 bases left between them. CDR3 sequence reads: CASSLQVPYEQYF. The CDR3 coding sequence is TGTGCCAGCAGCTTACAGGTTCCCTACGAGCAGTACTTC.

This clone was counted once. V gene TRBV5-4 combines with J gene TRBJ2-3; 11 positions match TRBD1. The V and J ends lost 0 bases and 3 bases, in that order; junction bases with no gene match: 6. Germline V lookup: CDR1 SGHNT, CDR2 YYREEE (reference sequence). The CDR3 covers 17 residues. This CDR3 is CASSLAFGQGATDTQYF. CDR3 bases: TGTGCCAGCAGCTTGGCCTTTGGACAGGGGGCAACAGATACGCAGTATTTT.

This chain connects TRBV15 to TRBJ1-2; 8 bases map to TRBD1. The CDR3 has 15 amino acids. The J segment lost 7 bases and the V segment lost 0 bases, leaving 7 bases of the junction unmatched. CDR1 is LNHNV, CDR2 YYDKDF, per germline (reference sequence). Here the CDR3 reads CATSREAQGALGYTF. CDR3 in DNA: TGTGCCACCAGCAGAGAAGCCCAGGGGGCGCTTGGCTACACCTTC.

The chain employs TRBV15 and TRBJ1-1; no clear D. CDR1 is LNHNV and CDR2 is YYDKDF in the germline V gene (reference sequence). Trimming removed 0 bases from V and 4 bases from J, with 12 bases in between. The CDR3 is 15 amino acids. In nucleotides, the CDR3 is TGTGCCACCAGCAGAGAGGGATCGGGTCCCACTGAAGCTTTCTTT. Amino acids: CATSREGSGPTEAFF.

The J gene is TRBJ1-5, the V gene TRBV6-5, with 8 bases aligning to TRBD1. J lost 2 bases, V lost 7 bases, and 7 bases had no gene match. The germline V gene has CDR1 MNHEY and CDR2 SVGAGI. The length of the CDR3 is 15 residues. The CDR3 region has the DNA TGTGCCAGCAAGATGGACAGGGAGGGCAATCAGCCCCAGCATTTT. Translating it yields CASKMDREGNQPQHF.

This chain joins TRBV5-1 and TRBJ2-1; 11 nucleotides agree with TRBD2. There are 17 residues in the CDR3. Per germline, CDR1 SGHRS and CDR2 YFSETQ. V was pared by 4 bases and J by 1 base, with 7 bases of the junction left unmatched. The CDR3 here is CASSPGTSGASYNEQFF. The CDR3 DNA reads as TGCGCCAGCAGCCCCGGGACTAGCGGAGCATCCTACAATGAGCAGTTCTTC.

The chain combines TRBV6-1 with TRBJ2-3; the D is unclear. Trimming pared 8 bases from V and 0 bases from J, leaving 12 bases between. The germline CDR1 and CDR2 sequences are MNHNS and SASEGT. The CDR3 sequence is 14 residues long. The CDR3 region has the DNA TGTGCCAGCCGGAGCACCCTAAGCACAGATACGCAGTATTTT. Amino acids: CASRSTLSTDTQYF.

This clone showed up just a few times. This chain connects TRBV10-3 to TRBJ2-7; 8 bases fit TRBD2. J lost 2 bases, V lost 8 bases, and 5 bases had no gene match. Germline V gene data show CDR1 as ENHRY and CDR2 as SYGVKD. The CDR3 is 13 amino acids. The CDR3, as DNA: TGTGCCATCGGTACGGGAGGGCCCTACGAGCAGTACTTC. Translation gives CAIGTGGPYEQYF.

This CDR3 is CASSPRPSGSDEQYF. The CDR3 bases are TGTGCCAGCAGCCCGAGACCTAGCGGGAGTGACGAGCAGTACTTC. The rearrangement uses TRBV7-2 and TRBJ2-7; 10 nucleotides agree with TRBD2. This CDR3 is 15 amino acids long. Germline CDR1 is SGHTA and CDR2 is FQGNSA. V lost 5 bases, J lost 5 bases, and 9 bases stayed unmatched.